This T cell receptor beta chain was found in a study of CD8 T cells in ankylosing spondylitis. General observations from the study: As reported, disease-linked clones showed significant enrichment in matched ankylosing spondylitis synovial fluid. About 8 highly homologous variants made up a TCR beta motif, and this motif appeared characteristic of ankylosing spondylitis blood. Clones linked with disease were CD8+ and fairly uncommon in the peripheral blood. Earlier literature documents some of the motif variants in reactive arthritis synovial fluid and blood.

TCRdb independently ran MiXCR on the 5' RACE reads; one entry per CDR3 protein. This table holds 750,000 to 850,000 distinct CDR3 sequences, over 9.5% found once. CDR3 length equals 14 residues. The trim removed 6 bases at V and 0 bases at J, leaving 1 base unmatched. This clonotype appeared many times. Its matching antigen is unknown. The material sequenced was blood, either unsorted or a sorted T cell fraction (not recorded which). The TCR originated in a male donor with ankylosing spondylitis. The chain links TRBV12-3 or TRBV12-4 to TRBJ1-1; 10 nucleotides match TRBD1. The CDR3 is CASRTGGMNTEAFF. In nucleotides, the CDR3 is TGTGCCAGCAGGACAGGGGGCATGAACACTGAAGCTTTCTTT.